Below, 20 T cell receptor beta chains from the same sample are listed, as sequenced in a study of Tregs in tolerant kidney transplant recipients. Mixed chimerism was transient after nonmyeloablative marrow transplants from related graft donors. Here immunoSEQ multiplex PCR was the method, and the copy in TCRdb shows in-frame clones only, minus some. Of more than 90,000 clones in the sample, over 85% were seen once. Sequencing used CD4+ T cells from blood (PBMCs), obtained 12 months after the transplant. These receptors were taken from a human patient who received a combined kidney and bone marrow transplant. Among the T cells, some may be from the graft donor.

This chain uses TRBV19 with TRBJ2-1; maybe TRBD2 (6 bases). CDR1 is LNHDA and CDR2 is SQIVND in the germline V gene (reference sequence). Between the trimmed V and J ends, which lost 5 bases and 7 bases, there was a span of 18 bases. This CDR3 contains 15 residues. The CDR3 coding sequence is TGTGCCAGTAGTGTCAACGGGAGTCCGGGAAATGAGCAGTTCTTC. Protein sequence: CASSVNGSPGNEQFF. Together with reference TRBV19 and TRBJ2-1, the CDR3 gives the full variable domain: DGGITQSPKYLFRKEGQNVTLSCEQNLNHDAMYWYRQDPGQGLRLIYYSQIVNDFQKGDIAEGYSVSREKKESFPLTVTSAQKNPTAFYLCASSVNGSPGNEQFFGPGTRLTVL.

The rearrangement links TRBV4-2 to TRBJ1-2, with 9 bases identical to TRBD1. Unmatched junction bases numbered 2, after V lost 3 bases and J lost 3 bases. This CDR3 contains 14 residues. The germline CDR1 and CDR2 sequences are LGHNA and YNFKEQ. This chain's CDR3 is CASSHGDRDYGYTF. The CDR3 coding sequence is TGTGCCAGCAGCCACGGGGACAGGGACTATGGCTACACCTTC.

The chain employs TRBV7-2 and TRBJ2-7; 13 positions match TRBD2. The CDR3 totals 16 residues. With 2 bases clipped from V and 5 bases from J, the junction kept 6 bases outside the gene matches. Germline V lookup: CDR1 SGHTA, CDR2 FQGNSA. The CDR3 protein is CASSLTSGGAWDEQYF. CDR3 coding DNA: TGTGCCAGCAGCTTAACTAGCGGGGGGGCCTGGGACGAGCAGTACTTC.

The gene calls are TRBV9 and TRBJ2-3; D may be TRBD2 (5 bases). The CDR3 runs 15 residues. Trimming pared 3 bases from V and 2 bases from J, leaving 13 bases between. Germline V gene lookup returns CDR1 SGDLS and CDR2 YYNGEE. In nucleotides, the CDR3 is TGTGCCAGCAGCGCTAGCTCCAGGTACACAGATACGCAGTATTTT. Its protein is CASSASSRYTDTQYF.

The V and J genes are TRBV21-1 and TRBJ1-2. TRBV21-1 is given as a pseudogene. This CDR3 comprises 14 residues. The DNA of the CDR3 is TGTGCCAGCATCGGGAGGGTGAATAACTATGGCTACACCTTC. It is translated as CASIGRVNNYGYTF.

The chain employs TRBV7-2 and TRBJ2-7; maybe TRBD2 (7 bases). Germline V lookup: CDR1 SGHTA, CDR2 FQGNSA. The CDR3 is made up of 14 amino acids. The ends were cut back, 1 base at V and 2 bases at J, with 9 bases in the middle. CDR3 sequence (DNA): TGTGCCAGCAGCTTAGGGGGGGGCCCCTACGAGCAGTACTTC. This translates into CASSLGGGPYEQYF.

The chain joins TRBV11-3 to TRBJ2-5, with D possibly being TRBD2 (6 bases). Germline CDR1 and CDR2: SGHNT and YENEEA. The V end lost 4 bases, the J end lost 3 bases, and 15 bases lay between the germline ends. There are 15 residues in the CDR3. CDR3 region: CASSWSLANEETQYF. CDR3 nucleotides: TGTGCCAGCAGCTGGTCCCTAGCGAATGAAGAGACCCAGTACTTC.

CDR3 bases: TGTGCCAGCAGCTTGAATCAGGGATATTCCTACGAGCAGTACTTC. This sequence encodes CASSLNQGYSYEQYF. The J gene is TRBJ2-7, the V gene TRBV5-6; TRBD1 might be the D (5 bases). The CDR3 length is 15 residues. Trimming left V 1 base short and J 1 base short, with 12 bases between. Per the germline V gene, CDR1 is SGHDT and CDR2 is YYEEEE. The whole variable domain, filled in from reference TRBV5-6 and TRBJ2-7, reads DAGVTQSPTHLIKTRGQQVTLRCSPKSGHDTVSWYQQALGQGPQFIFQYYEEEERQRGNFPDRFSGHQFPNYSSELNVNALLLGDSALYLCASSLNQGYSYEQYFGPGTRLTVT.

The chain has TRBV7-6 and TRBJ1-2, with D tentatively TRBD1 (5 bases). The CDR3 contains 14 residues. V lost 8 bases and J lost 8, with 21 bases in between. Germline loops: CDR1 SGHVS, CDR2 FNYEAQ. Here the CDR3 DNA reads TGTGCCAGCGCCGTTAGGTCAGGGATGGGAGGCTACACCTTC. This sequence encodes CASAVRSGMGGYTF.

This chain uses TRBV29-1 with TRBJ2-4; no firm D call. V lost 2 bases and J 0 bases, leaving 11 bases between the germline ends. CDR3 length equals 15 residues. The germline CDR1 and CDR2 sequences are SQVTM and ANQGSEA. CDR3 DNA: TGCAGCGTTGAATCCGGTTTCCTAGCCAAAAACATTCAGTACTTC. Translated: CSVESGFLAKNIQYF.

CDR3 DNA: TGTGCCAGCTCTTCACCAGCGGGAGTGAACAATGAGCAGTTCTTC. Residues: CASSSPAGVNNEQFF. The chain uses TRBV6-5 and TRBJ2-1, with TRBD2 identical over 8 bases. Germline CDR1 is MNHEY and CDR2 is SVGAGI. The CDR3 sequence is 15 residues long. The V and J ends lost 8 bases and 5 bases, in that order; junction bases with no gene match: 11.

This rearrangement joins TRBV2 to TRBJ2-2, with 13 bases identical to TRBD2. This CDR3 is 16 amino acids long. In germline, CDR1 is SNHLY, CDR2 FYNNEI. Trimming took 6 bases from V and 6 from J; bases not matched to a gene: 7. CDR3 in DNA: TGTGCCAGCAGCGGGACTAGCGGGACCATTGCCGGGGAGCTGTTTTTT. Amino acid sequence: CASSGTSGTIAGELFF.

The rearrangement uses TRBV5-4 and TRBJ2-6; 8 bases map to TRBD1. The CDR3 has 16 amino acids. Trimming removed 3 bases from V and 2 bases from J; junction bases left unmatched: 4. CDR1 and CDR2 from the germline V gene are SGHNT and YYREEE (reference sequence). The DNA for the CDR3 is TGTGCCAGCAGCTCGACAGGGGTCGCTGGGGCCAACGTCCTGACTTTC. Protein sequence: CASSSTGVAGANVLTF.

The chain carries TRBV4-3 and TRBJ2-1; D is unresolved. V lost 0 bases, J lost 9 bases, and 6 bases lay in between. Germline-derived CDR1 and CDR2 are LGHNA and YSLEER. The CDR3 contains 12 residues. The CDR3 region has the DNA TGCGCCAGCAGCCAAGATTATAGTGAGCAGTTCTTC. It encodes CASSQDYSEQFF.

The chain couples TRBV28 to TRBJ2-7; 9 bases fit TRBD1. Germline CDR1 MDHEN, CDR2 SYDVKM. The junction had 14 bases not matched to a gene; V was cut back by 7 bases and J by 4 bases. The CDR3 has 16 residues. The CDR3 nucleotides are TGTGCCAGCAACCATCGCCCTCCGGGACAGGGATACGAGCAGTACTTC. This codes for CASNHRPPGQGYEQYF.

V and J are TRBV11-2 and TRBJ2-3, with D possibly being TRBD2 (5 bases). This CDR3 spans 15 amino acids. The V gene lost 3 bases and the J gene lost 0 bases, with 10 bases spanning the gap. Germline V gene data show CDR1 as SGHAT and CDR2 as FQNNGV. CDR3 sequence reads: CASSFASPSTDTQYF. CDR3 in DNA: TGTGCCAGCAGCTTCGCTAGCCCTAGCACAGATACGCAGTATTTT.

The V gene is TRBV5-1, the J gene TRBJ1-5, with D possibly matching TRBD1 (6 bases). This CDR3 region has 13 residues. V gave up 0 bases and J gave up 7 bases, with 8 bases separating them. The germline gives CDR1 SGHRS, CDR2 YFSETQ. CDR3 DNA: TGCGCCAGCAGCTTGGACAGGGAGCAGCCCCAGCATTTT. Translated, it gives CASSLDREQPQHF.

The chain carries TRBV30 and TRBJ2-1; 9 bases align to TRBD2. In germline, CDR1 is GTSNPN, CDR2 SVGIG (reference sequence). This CDR3 spans 15 amino acids. After removal of 0 bases from V and 12 bases from J, the junction contained 12 bases not matched to a gene. The CDR3 DNA is TGTGCCTGGAGTGTATCGGCTAGCGGGGTACAGGGGCAGTTCTTC. Translating gives CAWSVSASGVQGQFF.

The rearrangement uses TRBV21-1 and TRBJ1-6; TRBD1, the table's D call, was not compared with the DNA. TRBV21-1 represents a pseudogene. The CDR3 sequence is 19 residues long. The CDR3 region is CASSKALCQQGQGNSPLHF. Written as DNA, the CDR3 is TGTGCCAGCAGCAAAGCGCTTTGTCAGCAGGGACAGGGTAATTCACCCCTCCACTTT.

The count of this clone is one. This chain joins TRBV27 and TRBJ2-1; 8 bases line up with TRBD2. Germline loops: CDR1 MNHEY, CDR2 SMNVEV (reference sequence). With 7 bases clipped from V and 8 bases from J, the junction kept 19 bases outside the gene matches. The CDR3 contains 17 residues. CDR3 in amino acids: CASTLHGGGGRRDEQFF. CDR3 DNA: TGTGCCAGCACTCTTCATGGGGGGGGCGGGAGGAGGGATGAGCAGTTCTTC.